The present entry profiles one T cell receptor beta chain with its context. The sample is drawn from a study of blood T cell repertoires in COVID-19. Whole-study context: The United States, Italy and Spain provided the acute and convalescent COVID-19 samples. The analysed material was cDNA or gDNA that came from T cells, B-cell-depleted T cells, or PBMCs.

How the authors handled the data: Reference gene primer amplification yielded estimated nucleated cell counts. This table comes from immunoSEQ multiplex PCR, and its TCRdb copy is limited to in-frame clones, with some not included. D and trimming come from the DNA, and the V and J calls and clone size come from that table. The sample lists approximately 88,000 clones, 75% to 85% occurring once. CDR3 length: 15 amino acids. Germline V gives CDR1 SGHVS, CDR2 FQNEAQ. V was trimmed by 4 bases and J by 1 base, leaving 13 bases between them. The clonotype was recovered from a woman older than 75 with acute or convalescent COVID-19. Sequencing input: peripheral blood. This chain uses TRBV7-8 with TRBJ1-1, with D maybe TRBD1 (5 bases). This chain's CDR3 is CASSSQGSRNTEAFF. DNA for the CDR3: TGTGCCAGCAGCTCTCAGGGCTCCCGGAACACTGAAGCTTTCTTT.